This T cell receptor (beta chain) was identified during a study of T-cell memory formation after mild COVID-19. General study results and limits: Contracting clones, day 15 to 85, had balanced CD4/CD8, and later expanders favored CD4+. Mostly located in CM and EM were contracting CD4+ clones, with contracting CD8+ clones located in EMRA. SARS-CoV-2 specificity was not confirmed for second-wave clones peaking on day 37.

As regards this clonotype: Antigen: not known.

TCRdb processed the 5' RACE reads anew with MiXCR; each CDR3 protein has one entry. The sample records around 180,000 distinct CDR3 sequences, less than 20% being singletons. Germline values: CDR1 LGHNA, CDR2 YSLEER. V gave up 0 bases and J gave up 1 base, with 4 bases separating them. The CDR3 length is 14 residues. Material for sequencing was PBMCs or a T cell subset sorted from them (not recorded which). The chain employs TRBV4-3 and TRBJ1-5, with unresolved D. The sequence was collected from a man between 18 and 35 years old who had mild COVID-19 (a few samples of this study predate the infection). Cell type and time point are not known. This CDR3 reads CASSQENSNQPQHF. CDR3 nucleotide sequence: TGCGCCAGCAGCCAAGAAAACAGCAATCAGCCCCAGCATTTT.